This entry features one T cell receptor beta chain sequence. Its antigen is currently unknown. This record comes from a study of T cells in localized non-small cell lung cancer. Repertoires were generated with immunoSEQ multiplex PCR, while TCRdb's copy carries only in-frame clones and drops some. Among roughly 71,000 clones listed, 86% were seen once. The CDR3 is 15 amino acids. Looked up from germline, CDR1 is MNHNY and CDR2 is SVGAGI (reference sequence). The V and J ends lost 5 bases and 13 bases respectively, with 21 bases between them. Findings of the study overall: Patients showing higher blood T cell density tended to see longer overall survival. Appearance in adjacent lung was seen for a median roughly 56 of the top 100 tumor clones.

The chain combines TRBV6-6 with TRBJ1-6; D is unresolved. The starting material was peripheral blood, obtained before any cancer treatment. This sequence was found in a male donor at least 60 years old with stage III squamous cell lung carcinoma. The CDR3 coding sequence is TGTGCCAGCAGTCAAACGGGATTGCCTTCGATCCCCCTCCACTTT. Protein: CASSQTGLPSIPLHF.